Below are 14 T cell receptor beta chains sequenced from a single sample in a study of T cells after yellow fever vaccination. One entry per CDR3 protein, called by TCRdb with MiXCR from the 5' RACE reads. Of around 400,000 distinct CDR3 sequences detected, about 9.9% appear once; the ten largest clones hold roughly 18%. The source material was PBMCs, sampled on the day of the first yellow fever vaccination. The receptor set was obtained from a man between 18 and 35 years old who received the YFV17D yellow fever vaccine.

The chain links TRBV7-2 to TRBJ2-3; TRBD1 or TRBD2 may be the D gene (5 bases each). The CDR3 has 17 amino acids. CDR1 is SGHTA, CDR2 FQGNSA, per germline. V lost 1 base and J lost 4, with 18 bases in between. The CDR3 protein is CASSLVPGFRGSDTQYF. CDR3 nucleotide sequence: TGTGCCAGCAGCTTAGTTCCGGGGTTCCGGGGCTCAGATACGCAGTATTTT.

The J gene is TRBJ1-1, the V gene TRBV15; no clear D. Germline V gives CDR1 LNHNV, CDR2 YYDKDF (reference sequence). V lost 8 bases and J 7 bases, leaving 14 bases between the germline ends. The CDR3 contains 12 residues. The CDR3 DNA is TGTGCCACCGCCCGAGACGGGGATGAAGCTTTCTTT. This translates into CATARDGDEAFF.

The chain's CDR3 is CASSSFYPLTSTDTQYF. The CDR3 bases are TGTGCCAGCAGCTCATTTTACCCGTTAACTAGCACAGATACGCAGTATTTT. This chain links TRBV7-2 with TRBJ2-3, with no clear D. The CDR3 loop spans 17 amino acids. The germline CDR1 and CDR2 sequences are SGHTA and FQGNSA. The V end was cut by 4 bases, the J end by 0 bases, with 17 bases between.

This clonotype was counted ten times or more. This rearrangement joins TRBV5-4 to TRBJ1-2; D possibly corresponds to TRBD1 (5 bases). Per germline, CDR1 SGHNT and CDR2 YYREEE (reference sequence). The CDR3 spans 14 residues. Between the trimmed V and J ends, which lost 5 bases and 1 base, there was a span of 12 bases. The CDR3: CASSPGTDNYGYTF. The CDR3 DNA is TGTGCCAGCAGTCCTGGGACTGATAACTATGGCTACACCTTC. Based on the CDR3 plus reference TRBV5-4 and TRBJ1-2, the full variable domain is ETGVTQSPTHLIKTRGQQVTLRCSSQSGHNTVSWYQQALGQGPQFIFQYYREEENGRGNFPPRFSGLQFPNYSSELNVNALELDDSALYLCASSPGTDNYGYTFGSGTRLTVV.

V gene TRBV20-1 combines with J gene TRBJ2-6; no reliable D call. This CDR3 region has 12 residues. Germline V gene data show CDR1 as DFQATT and CDR2 as SNEGSKA (reference sequence). The CDR3 spells CVGSSGANVLTF. The CDR3 nucleotides read TGCGTGGGAAGCTCTGGGGCCAACGTCCTGACTTTC.

The CDR3 region is CASSQEVGNNSPLHF. CDR3 DNA: TGTGCCAGCAGCCAAGAAGTCGGGAATAATTCACCCCTCCACTTT. The J gene is TRBJ1-6, the V gene TRBV4-2; D is unresolved. The CDR3 has 15 residues. Germline assignment: CDR1 LGHNA and CDR2 YNFKEQ. Trimming removed 0 bases at V and 5 bases at J, with 8 bases between.

This chain connects TRBV5-4 to TRBJ2-7; no definite D call. The V gene's germline CDR1 is SGHNT and CDR2 YYREEE (reference sequence). V was cut by 4 bases and J by 2 bases, with 10 bases left in between. The CDR3 sequence is 13 residues long. The CDR3 nucleotides read TGTGCCAGCAGCACTGACCGGACCTACGAGCAGTACGTC. Its translation is CASSTDRTYEQYV.

This clonotype has a handful of counts. The chain combines TRBV28 with TRBJ1-2, with unresolved D. V lost 6 bases and J lost 7, with 9 bases in between. The germline CDR1 and CDR2 sequences are MDHEN and SYDVKM. CDR3 length: 11 residues. This CDR3 reads CASRSRGGYTF. In DNA form, the CDR3 reads TGTGCCAGCAGGTCTCGGGGTGGCTACACCTTC.

There are a few counts of this clonotype. The chain links TRBV21-1 to TRBJ1-2; the tabulated D call, TRBD1, remains unverified against the DNA. TRBV21-1 is deemed a pseudogene. The CDR3 is made up of 15 amino acids. The CDR3 DNA sequence: TGTGCCAGAAGGTCACGGGACAACTTAAACTATGGCTACACCTTC. Translated: CARRSRDNLNYGYTF.

This clonotype occurred a few times. This chain uses TRBV7-2 with TRBJ2-5; 9 bases are shared with TRBD2. Germline trimming cut 5 bases from V and 1 base from J; bases unmatched to any gene: 5. This CDR3 comprises 15 residues. Germline lookup yields CDR1 SGHTA and CDR2 FQGNSA. This CDR3 reads CASSPQTSGQETQYF. DNA for the CDR3: TGTGCCAGCAGCCCTCAGACTAGCGGCCAAGAGACCCAGTACTTC.

The J gene is TRBJ1-4, the V gene TRBV5-1; TRBD1 is a possible D gene (5 bases). Germline V gives CDR1 SGHRS, CDR2 YFSETQ. The V gene lost 2 bases and the J gene lost 7 bases, with 12 bases spanning the gap. The CDR3 sequence is 14 residues long. CDR3 sequence (DNA): TGCGCCAGCAGCTTAGCTACAGGTAGTGAAAAACTGTTTTTT. Residues: CASSLATGSEKLFF.

In its sample, this clonotype was seen many times. V and J are TRBV20-1 and TRBJ2-7, with 7 bases that match TRBD1. The CDR3 length is 14 residues. Germline V CDR1 and CDR2: DFQATT, SNEGSKA (reference sequence). V dropped 0 bases and J dropped 6; count of bases not matched to a gene: 8. The CDR3 loop is CSAREIKQGREQYV. CDR3 sequence (DNA): TGCAGTGCTAGAGAAATAAAACAGGGGCGCGAGCAGTACGTC.

This clonotype was observed a handful of times. This chain links TRBV4-3 with TRBJ1-1, with TRBD1 identical over 8 bases. Looked up from germline, CDR1 is LGHNA and CDR2 is YSLEER. The CDR3 covers 16 residues. J gave up 5 bases and V 0 bases, and 8 bases lay outside the gene matches. The CDR3 DNA follows: TGCGCCAGCAGCCAAGAAAGGACAGGGTCGAGGACTGAAGCTTTCTTT. Protein sequence: CASSQERTGSRTEAFF.

The genes are TRBV4-1 and TRBJ2-4; tentatively, D is TRBD2 (5 bases). The germline V and J ends were trimmed by 1 base and 7 bases, with 17 bases remaining between them. The length of the CDR3 is 16 residues. Germline values: CDR1 MGHRA, CDR2 YSYEKL. CDR3 nucleotide sequence: TGCGCCAGCAGCCAAGGAGGGAAAGGTAGCCGGAACATTCAGTACTTC. Translation: CASSQGGKGSRNIQYF.